This entry is about one T cell receptor beta chain. The table lists this clone with a few counts. Its antigen is currently not known. No per-base quality is available; no much larger clone lies one base away. Receptor amplification or capture employed the immunoSEQ multiplex PCR assay. For the multiplex PCR, a mixture combining 60 forward primers for TCR Vbeta segments and 13 reverse primers for TCR Jbeta segments was used. The CDR3 region of rearranged TCR beta genes was amplified from genomic DNA by a multiplex PCR assay. On the Illumina HiSeq System, the amplified TCR beta libraries were sequenced as 87-base-pair reads. In the authors' own workflow: In a later analysis, roughly 80 million unique TCR beta chains were counted across the 690 or so repertoires, and approximately 9.9 million of these chains were shared by at least two donors. To remove PCR and sequencing errors, raw reads were error-corrected and collapsed into unique sequences using a nearest-neighbor algorithm that merged closely related sequences. V, D and J gene segments were assigned by aligning CDR3 sequences to IMGT reference sequences. For a sequence to be retained, a match of at least six nucleotides was required to both a V gene segment and a J gene segment. A rearrangement counted as productive if the CDR3 had no stop codons and remained in frame with V and J, and every other rearrangement counted as non-productive. CDR3 was defined by IMGT convention, running from the second conserved V-encoded cysteine to the conserved J-encoded phenylalanine. Sequences without an unambiguous match to a single V gene segment were excluded from the earlier analysis of almost 600 of the donors. In an earlier analysis of roughly 500 of the donors, V segments were called functional above 56.7% productive rearrangements and were called segregating when the between-donor standard deviation exceeded 5%. A statistical classification framework was built to diagnose cytomegalovirus status from the catalog of TCR beta chain sequences. V and J gene assignment, in a later analysis, came from comparing TCR nucleotide sequences with IMGT/GENE-DB human TR gene sequences. In a later analysis, CDR3 sequences and most-parsimonious VDJ recombination scenarios were assigned using the TCRdist pipeline. A later analysis defined each TCR beta chain by its CDR3 amino acid sequence plus V-gene family, and excluded reads lacking a unique V-gene family. As a way to deal with suspected cross-contamination and a sequencing artifact, a later analysis dropped 500 to 700 nucleotide sequences that were highly shared and had low generation probability. A later analysis calculated a clonal expansion index for each public chain from normalized within-repertoire ranks of inferred template counts. A later analysis computed generation probabilities with a VDJ recombination model fitted to out-of-frame rearrangements, and checked the results against IGoR. In a later analysis, TCR-TCR, TCR-HLA and TCR-CMV co-occurrence was scored with hypergeometric tests, and a repertoire-size bias correction was applied to TCR pairs. In a later analysis, false discovery rates were estimated by permuting HLA or CMV assignments 20 times. In a later analysis, co-occurring TCRs were grouped with DBSCAN, and TCRdist sequence similarity was added when clustering was performed within HLA-allele-positive subsets. For co-occurrence clustering, repertoires with fewer than 30,000 or more than 120,000 public chains were excluded, along with 4 to 6 repertoires with anomalous nucleotide sharing. TCRdb retrieved this table from immuneACCESS and kept in-frame rearrangements only. Not all clones are present; in checked studies, unresolved V genes account for under half, and no reason is known for the remainder. The V and J calls and clone size were taken over from that table, and D and trimming were inferred from the DNA. This sample is represented by around 200,000 clones; around four fifths of them were singletons. The leading ten clones occupy about 1.6% of the sample.

The data originate from a study of cytomegalovirus exposure and HLA in healthy donors (dated by TCRdb to 2017 to 2019). As for the study more broadly: An earlier analysis of roughly 570 of the donors reported under 300 Gb of sequence data and some 110 million unique TCR beta sequences obtained from some 200 million T cells. The study was designed to test whether signatures of past pathogen exposure could be identified by cataloging public T cell receptors. The study profiled the T cell repertoires of 500 to 800 subjects by immunosequencing and related them to cytomegalovirus serostatus. Among roughly 400 genotyped donors of the cohort, an average of roughly 230,000 unique TCR beta nucleotide sequences was sequenced per donor, of which approximately 19% were non-productive. Typing coverage varied by locus: about 620-630 donors for A, B, C, DRB1 and DQB1; more than 500 for DQA1; approximately 610 for DPA1; 450 to 480 for DPB1. Donor age, sex, ethnicity and CMV serostatus were compiled alongside the repertoire data. Every repertoire in the discovery cohort had been generated on one and the same sequencing platform. Approximately 310 gigabases of sequencing data and 80 million or so unique TCR sequences were included in an early release covering 550 to 800 HLA-typed donors. In a later analysis, previously published TCR beta repertoires from several hundred donors were re-analyzed and high-resolution HLA genotyping was added so that TCR occurrence patterns could be studied. HLA typing covered class I and class II loci at four-digit resolution. A separate validation cohort of roughly 110 different subjects was used in addition to the approximately 700-subject first cohort. Genome-wide SNP genotypes for about 55% of the roughly 670 donors were used in a later genetic analysis, which treated that subset as a discovery cohort. Roughly five DR-DQ haplotypes were treated as single units for association and clustering because of strong linkage in the cohort. Rather than drawing on any new phenotypic data, the later analysis identified candidate immune exposures from TCR beta sequences and the way those sequences occurred across donors. To decide whether each TCR beta V gene segment behaved as functional or pseudogenic, an earlier analysis of some 600 of the donors relied on high-throughput TCR beta sequencing. The genetic ancestry cluster associated with self-reported Caucasian donors included 70% to 85% of the roughly 410 genotyped donors. High-throughput TCR immunosequencing, statistical association of individual TCRs with disease status, and machine learning were combined to predict cytomegalovirus infection status. Study-level results and caveats: In both the original and validation cohorts, the classifier was reported to diagnose cytomegalovirus status with high specificity and sensitivity. In a later analysis, most CMV-associated TCR beta chains were found to appear HLA-restricted, with HLA associations seemingly driven largely by CMV exposure. Most TCR sequences were observed very rarely across donors, whereas some public TCRs were present in many individuals. In an earlier analysis of roughly 500 of the donors, most TCR beta V segments appeared in productive rearrangements about 87% or about 30% of the time, broadly matching IMGT annotations. Linkage disequilibrium might explain the correlated functional status among segregating V segments, but an unknown experimental factor could not be ruled out. In vitro tests confirmed that three of the cytomegalovirus-associated TCR beta chains recognize cytomegalovirus antigens. An association between a missense DCLRE1C variant and V-gene and J-gene trimming of TCR beta chains was found in a later genetic analysis and replicated in an independent cohort. Several of the top co-occurrence clusters appeared to be linked to parvovirus B19, influenza, CMV and Epstein-Barr virus, according to a later analysis. In a later analysis, TCR association rates were found to vary across HLA loci, with the most associated TCRs seen for DRB1 alleles and the fewest for HLA-C alleles. A further reported finding was that TCR beta sequences accurately predicted the HLA-A and HLA-B alleles for most subjects in the first cohort. Sequencing depth was assumed to be roughly uniform across donors in the presence/absence analyses, though that assumption may not hold. It was suggested by the authors that the approach could potentially be generalized to other disease states and immunological phenotypes. The only immune exposure information available for the cohort was CMV serostatus. Some IMGT-functional V segments, including TRBV6-2 and TRBV6-3, could not be told apart with the 87-base-pair reads, so those segments were excluded. The cohort was sequenced for TCR beta chains only, and without alpha or paired-chain data the features that could be detected were limited. The study listed 164 TCR beta chains as associated with cytomegalovirus. When HLA alleles, especially DR and DQ, strongly co-occurred, TCR associations were difficult to assign to individual alleles. Because counts were too low, 15 to 20 rarely observed V segments, including chromosome 9 orphons, were left out of the earlier analysis of a few hundred of the donors. Because some donors lacked HLA typing at each locus, the association tests relied only on the typed subset. In a later genetic analysis, fewer N-insertions in productive TCRs were reported among donors in an Asian-associated ancestry cluster than the roughly 710-donor mean. In a later analysis, HLA-associated TCR beta chains were found to be more clonally expanded and to have lower generation probabilities than equally common non-associated chains. The sequencing pipeline was judged likely to have produced a cluster of highly shared sequence variants as a technical artifact. Specific HLA alleles were associated with 18,000 or so TCR beta sequences at a false discovery rate of 0.05 in a later analysis.

In total, around 600 healthy bone marrow donors made up the cohort. All cohort members were sampled while nominally healthy, although unrecorded immune exposures were likely present. The donor was CMV seronegative and was included in the group of over 300 seronegative cohort members. Every donor gave a peripheral blood sample, and the peripheral blood mononuclear cells from that sample were used for TCR beta sequencing. Genomic DNA was extracted from the blood cell samples with the Qiagen DNeasy Blood Extraction Kit. V lost 6 bases and J lost 4 bases; the stretch between them is 13 bases long. Measured from the cysteine to the phenylalanine, the CDR3 is 14 residues long. The kept DNA is CDR3 alone, 42 bases in frame from the first base. CDR1 ENHRY and CDR2 SYGVKD are derived from the germline V gene.

The receptor's source is a man in his fifties or sixties in good health and CMV-seronegative. The sample taken for sequencing was PBMCs. Here the chain combines TRBV10-3 and TRBJ1-5; no D segment can be confidently identified. In nucleotides, the sequence is TGTGCCATCAGCCGCGTGTTAGCAAATCAGCCCCAGCATTTT. Translated, this gives CAISRVLANQPQHF.